The clone carrying this T cell receptor beta chain was recorded once. Participants spanned ages about 18 to 90 years and resided in over 20 US areas. The CDR3 consists of 16 residues. The V gene's germline CDR1 is LGHDT and CDR2 YNNKEL (reference sequence). The V and J ends lost 4 bases and 0 bases respectively, with 10 bases between them. These data are taken from a study of blood T cell repertoires in COVID-19. TCRdb keeps only in-frame clones here, not all; method: immunoSEQ multiplex PCR. The sample contains roughly 520,000 clones, roughly 90% of which appear only once. The sequencing sample was made of PBMCs or T cells enriched from blood (not recorded which). This TCR was sampled from a woman between 35 and 50 years old who had recovered from COVID-19. The V gene is TRBV3-1 (or the pseudogene TRBV3-2), the J gene TRBJ2-6; D gene unclear. The CDR3 sequence is CASSRVADSGANVLTF. In DNA, the CDR3 is TGTGCCAGCAGCCGGGTTGCGGACTCTGGGGCCAACGTCCTGACTTTC.